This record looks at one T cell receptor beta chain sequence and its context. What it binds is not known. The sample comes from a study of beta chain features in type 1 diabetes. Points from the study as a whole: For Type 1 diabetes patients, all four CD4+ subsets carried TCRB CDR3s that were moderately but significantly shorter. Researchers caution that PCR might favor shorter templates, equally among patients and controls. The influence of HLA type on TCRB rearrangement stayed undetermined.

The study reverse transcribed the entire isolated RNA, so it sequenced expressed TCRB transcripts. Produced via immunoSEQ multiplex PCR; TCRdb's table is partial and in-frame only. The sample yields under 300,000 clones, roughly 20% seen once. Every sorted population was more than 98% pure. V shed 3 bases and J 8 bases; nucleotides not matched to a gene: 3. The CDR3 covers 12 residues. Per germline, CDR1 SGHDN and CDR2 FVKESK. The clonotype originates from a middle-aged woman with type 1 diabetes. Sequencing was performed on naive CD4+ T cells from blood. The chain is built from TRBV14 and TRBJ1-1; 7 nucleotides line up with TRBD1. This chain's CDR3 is CASSQNRGEAFF. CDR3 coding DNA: TGTGCCAGCAGCCAGAACAGGGGAGAAGCTTTCTTT.